Below, 21 T cell receptor beta chains from the same sample are listed, as sequenced in a study of T cells in localized non-small cell lung cancer. Measured with immunoSEQ multiplex PCR; TCRdb has only the in-frame clones, and not every one. This table has around 29,000 clones, around 93% appearing once. Sequencing used peripheral blood mononuclear cells, obtained before any cancer treatment. These receptors originate from a woman between 40 and 69 years old with stage III lung adenocarcinoma.

The chain couples TRBV6-5 to TRBJ1-3, with TRBD1 matching 9 bases. The CDR3 covers 14 residues. V was clipped by 5 bases and J by 4 bases; unmatched bases: 3. Germline assignment: CDR1 MNHEY and CDR2 SVGAGI. DNA of the CDR3: TGTGCCAGCAGTCCGACAGGGGGAGGAAACACCATATATTTT. It specifies CASSPTGGGNTIYF.

This chain connects TRBV28 to TRBJ2-2; no clear D. Trimming shortened V by 6 bases and J by 9 bases, and 17 bases separated the two germline ends. Germline-derived CDR1 and CDR2 are MDHEN and SYDVKM. The CDR3 consists of 14 residues. The CDR3 coding sequence is TGTGCCAGCAGCCCCCGGATCGAATCCAGGGAGCTGTTTTTT. It yields the protein CASSPRIESRELFF.

The chain uses TRBV5-1 and TRBJ1-2; possibly TRBD1 for D (6 bases). Per germline, CDR1 SGHRS and CDR2 YFSETQ. V was pared by 1 base and J by 6 bases, with 10 bases between. The CDR3 sequence is 13 residues long. The chain's CDR3 is CASSLRPGDGYTF. In DNA form, the CDR3 reads TGCGCCAGCAGCTTGAGGCCAGGGGATGGCTACACCTTC.

The V and J genes are TRBV6-1 and TRBJ1-5; maybe TRBD1 (5 bases). Germline V lookup: CDR1 MNHNS, CDR2 SASEGT. Trimming cost V 3 bases and J 5 bases, with 11 bases left between them. The CDR3 consists of 14 residues. The CDR3 loop is CASSDSRADQPQHF. The CDR3 coding sequence is TGTGCCAGCAGTGACTCCAGGGCGGATCAGCCCCAGCATTTT.

The rearrangement links TRBV25-1 to TRBJ1-2; 7 positions match TRBD1. The CDR3 runs to 15 residues. Germline V CDR1 and CDR2: MGHDK, SYGVNS. The ends lost 3 bases at V and 8 bases at J; junction bases unmatched: 12. CDR3 bases: TGTGCCAGCAGTGACTTGACAGGGCCTCTAAGGGGCTACACCTTC. Residues: CASSDLTGPLRGYTF.

V and J are TRBV27 and TRBJ1-6; 8 nucleotides match TRBD1. Trimming removed 6 bases from V and 10 bases from J; junction bases left unmatched: 8. There are 14 residues in the CDR3. Per germline, CDR1 MNHEY and CDR2 SMNVEV (reference sequence). The CDR3 DNA follows: TGTGCCAGCAGGATGGGACAGGTTAACTCACCCCTCCACTTT. Protein sequence: CASRMGQVNSPLHF.

By sample share, this clone is medium-sized. The J gene is TRBJ1-2, the V gene TRBV2, with D unresolved. The germline CDR1 and CDR2 sequences are SNHLY and FYNNEI. V shed 3 bases and J shed 7 bases, with 9 bases lying between them. The CDR3 has 12 amino acids. The CDR3 bases are TGTGCCAGCAGTGACAATGGCGCTGGCTACACCTTC. Its translation: CASSDNGAGYTF.

The chain has TRBV4-1 and TRBJ1-3, with a possible D match to TRBD1 (5 bases). CDR1 is MGHRA, CDR2 YSYEKL, per germline. The CDR3 covers 14 residues. V was cut by 6 bases and J by 4 bases, with 13 bases left in between. The chain's CDR3 is CASRGTGAGNTIYF. In nucleotides, the CDR3 is TGCGCCAGCAGGGGCACAGGCGCCGGAAACACCATATATTTT.

The gene calls are TRBV19 and TRBJ2-1, with 8 bases fitting TRBD1. Germline V CDR1 and CDR2: LNHDA, SQIVND (reference sequence). This CDR3 is built from 13 residues. V dropped 7 bases and J dropped 7; count of bases not matched to a gene: 6. The CDR3 sequence: CASTRTGWNEQFF. The CDR3 coding sequence is TGTGCCAGTACAAGGACAGGGTGGAATGAGCAGTTCTTC.

The chain employs TRBV5-1 and TRBJ1-4; D is undetermined. The V and J ends lost 4 bases and 5 bases respectively, with 12 bases between them. Germline CDR1 and CDR2: SGHRS and YFSETQ. The CDR3 contains 14 residues. The CDR3 reads CASSQDGQNEKLFF. The CDR3 bases are TGCGCCAGCAGCCAAGACGGCCAGAATGAAAAACTGTTTTTT. The whole variable domain, filled in from reference TRBV5-1 and TRBJ1-4, reads KAGVTQTPRYLIKTRGQQVTLSCSPISGHRSVSWYQQTPGQGLQFLFEYFSETQRNKGNFPGRFSGRQFSNSRSEMNVSTLELGDSALYLCASSQDGQNEKLFFGSGTQLSVL.

V usage is TRBV5-1 and J usage is TRBJ2-7; D gene ambiguous. This CDR3 has 16 residues. CDR1 SGHRS and CDR2 YFSETQ come from the germline V gene. With 0 bases removed from V and 3 bases from J, the gap between germline ends came to 16 bases. The chain's CDR3 is CASSLGGRSDGYEQYF. CDR3 bases: TGCGCCAGCAGCTTGGGAGGAAGGTCGGACGGCTACGAGCAGTACTTC.

The rearrangement uses TRBV19 and TRBJ1-5; 9 bases line up with TRBD1. Germline V gives CDR1 LNHDA, CDR2 SQIVND (reference sequence). The CDR3 extends over 15 amino acids. The junction had 5 bases not matched to a gene; V was cut back by 4 bases and J by 4 bases. CDR3 region: CASSRGQGINQPQHF. The CDR3 DNA reads as TGTGCCAGTAGTAGGGGACAGGGAATTAATCAGCCCCAGCATTTT.

V gene TRBV5-1 combines with J gene TRBJ2-7; D tentatively fits TRBD1 or TRBD2 (6 bases each). Per germline, CDR1 SGHRS and CDR2 YFSETQ. Between the trimmed V and J ends, which lost 0 bases and 3 bases, there was a span of 13 bases. The CDR3 consists of 15 residues. For the CDR3, the DNA is TGCGCCAGCAGCTTGGAACAGGGAGGTAACTACGAGCAGTACTTC. This codes for CASSLEQGGNYEQYF.

The count of this clone is one. V is TRBV11-2 and J is TRBJ2-3; 12 bases are shared with TRBD2. CDR1 is SGHAT and CDR2 is FQNNGV in the germline V gene. V dropped 5 bases and J dropped 6; count of bases not matched to a gene: 9. The CDR3 covers 16 residues. The CDR3 here is CASSPRLAGVIDTQYF. The CDR3, as DNA: TGTGCCAGCAGCCCCCGACTAGCGGGAGTTATTGATACGCAGTATTTT.

The rearrangement joins TRBV5-5 to TRBJ1-2; 9 bases align to TRBD1. This CDR3 contains 16 residues. The germline gives CDR1 SGHKS, CDR2 YYEKEE (reference sequence). Trimming at V came to 1 base and at J to 5 bases, leaving 9 bases not matched to a gene. DNA for the CDR3: TGTGCCAGCAGCTTGAGCACCGGGACAGGGCGGTATGGCTACACCTTC. Translation: CASSLSTGTGRYGYTF. Based on the CDR3 plus reference TRBV5-5 and TRBJ1-2, the full variable domain is DAGVTQSPTHLIKTRGQQVTLRCSPISGHKSVSWYQQVLGQGPQFIFQYYEKEERGRGNFPDRFSARQFPNYSSELNVNALLLGDSALYLCASSLSTGTGRYGYTFGSGTRLTVV.

The chain joins TRBV7-2 to TRBJ1-4; perhaps TRBD1 as D (5 bases). Germline assignment: CDR1 SGHTA and CDR2 FQGNSA. CDR3 length: 17 amino acids. V shed 1 base and J shed 6 bases, with 18 bases lying between them. In DNA, the CDR3 is TGTGCCAGCAGCTTAGGGGCAGGGATGGAGGGTTATGAAAAACTGTTTTTT. As protein: CASSLGAGMEGYEKLFF.

The chain joins TRBV6-6 to TRBJ1-5; possibly TRBD1 for D (5 bases). Germline CDR1 reads MNHNY; CDR2 reads SVGAGI (reference sequence). The CDR3 has 15 amino acids. Trimming left V 2 bases short and J 0 bases short, with 8 bases between. CDR3 sequence: CASSYPTDSNQPQHF. The DNA of the CDR3 is TGTGCCAGCAGTTACCCGACAGATAGCAATCAGCCCCAGCATTTT.

The chain combines TRBV9 with TRBJ2-7, with D maybe TRBD2 (6 bases). Trimming removed 2 bases at V and 5 bases at J, with 17 bases between. This CDR3 is 15 amino acids long. In germline, CDR1 is SGDLS, CDR2 YYNGEE. The CDR3: CASSVNPHREDEQYF. The CDR3 DNA sequence: TGTGCCAGCAGCGTTAACCCCCATAGGGAGGACGAGCAGTACTTC.

This chain uses TRBV6-5 with TRBJ2-7, with D maybe TRBD2 (5 bases). This CDR3 has 12 residues. Germline lookup yields CDR1 MNHEY and CDR2 SVGAGI. The V end lost 6 bases, the J end lost 4 bases, and 10 bases lay between the germline ends. CDR3 sequence (DNA): TGTGCCAGCAGCCGAGGAGGTTACGAGCAGTACTTC. It encodes CASSRGGYEQYF.

The chain uses TRBV30 and TRBJ2-5, with 11 bases aligning to TRBD1. V lost 6 bases to trimming and J lost 9 bases; unmatched junction nucleotides: 9. The germline CDR1 and CDR2 sequences are GTSNPN and SVGIG (reference sequence). The CDR3 spans 13 residues. CDR3 residues: CACRDRGTEAQYF. CDR3 in DNA: TGTGCCTGTCGGGACAGGGGGACGGAGGCCCAGTACTTC.

The V gene is TRBV6-5, the J gene TRBJ2-2, with D tentatively TRBD2 (5 bases). From germline, CDR1 is MNHEY and CDR2 SVGAGI. V shed 2 bases and J shed 2 bases, with 9 bases lying between them. The CDR3 runs to 15 residues. The CDR3 sequence: CASSYEAANTGELFF. DNA for the CDR3: TGTGCCAGCAGTTACGAAGCGGCCAACACCGGGGAGCTGTTTTTT.